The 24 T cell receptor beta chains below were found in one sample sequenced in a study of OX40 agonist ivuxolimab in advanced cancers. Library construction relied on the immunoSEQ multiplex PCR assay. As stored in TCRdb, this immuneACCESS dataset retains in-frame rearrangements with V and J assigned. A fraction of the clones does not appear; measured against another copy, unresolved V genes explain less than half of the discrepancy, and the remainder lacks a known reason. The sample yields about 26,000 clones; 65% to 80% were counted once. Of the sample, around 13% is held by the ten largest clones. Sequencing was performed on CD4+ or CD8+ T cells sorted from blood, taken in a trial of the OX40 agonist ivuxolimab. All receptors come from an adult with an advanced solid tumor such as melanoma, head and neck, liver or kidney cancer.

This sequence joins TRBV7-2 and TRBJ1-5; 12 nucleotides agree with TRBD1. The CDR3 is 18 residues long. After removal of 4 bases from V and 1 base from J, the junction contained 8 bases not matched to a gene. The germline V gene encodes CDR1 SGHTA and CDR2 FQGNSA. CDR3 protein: CASSSGTGGGLSNQPQHF. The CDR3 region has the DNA TGTGCCAGCAGCTCCGGGACAGGGGGCGGCTTGAGCAATCAGCCCCAGCATTTT.

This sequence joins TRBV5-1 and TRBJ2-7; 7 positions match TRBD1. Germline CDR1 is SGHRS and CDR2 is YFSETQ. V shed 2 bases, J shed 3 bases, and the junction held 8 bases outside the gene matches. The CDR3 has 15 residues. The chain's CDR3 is CASSLDWDRDYEQYF. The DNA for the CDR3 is TGCGCCAGCAGCTTAGACTGGGACAGAGACTACGAGCAGTACTTC. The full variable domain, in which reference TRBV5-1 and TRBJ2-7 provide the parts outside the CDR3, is KAGVTQTPRYLIKTRGQQVTLSCSPISGHRSVSWYQQTPGQGLQFLFEYFSETQRNKGNFPGRFSGRQFSNSRSEMNVSTLELGDSALYLCASSLDWDRDYEQYFGPGTRLTVT.

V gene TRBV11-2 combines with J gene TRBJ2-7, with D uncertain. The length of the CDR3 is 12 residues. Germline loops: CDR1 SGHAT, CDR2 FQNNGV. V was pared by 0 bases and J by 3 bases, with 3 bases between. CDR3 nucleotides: TGTGCCAGCAGCTTAGACTTCTACGAGCAGTACTTC. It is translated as CASSLDFYEQYF.

CDR3 amino acids: CASSSAVGTDRGTGELFF. CDR3 nucleotide sequence: TGCGCCAGCAGCTCGGCGGTGGGAACAGACCGGGGCACCGGGGAGCTGTTTTTT. The chain recombines TRBV5-1 with TRBJ2-2, with D maybe TRBD2 (5 bases). Trimming stripped 3 bases from V and 4 bases from J, with 22 bases between. Germline assignment: CDR1 SGHRS and CDR2 YFSETQ. The CDR3 loop spans 18 amino acids.

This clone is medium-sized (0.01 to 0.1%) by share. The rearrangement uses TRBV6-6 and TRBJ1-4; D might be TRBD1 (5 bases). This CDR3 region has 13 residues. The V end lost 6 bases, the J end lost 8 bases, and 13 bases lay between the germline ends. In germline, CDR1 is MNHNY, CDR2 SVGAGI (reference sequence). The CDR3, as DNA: TGTGCCAGCAGAAGGGACGGCTTAGAAAAACTGTTTTTT. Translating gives CASRRDGLEKLFF.

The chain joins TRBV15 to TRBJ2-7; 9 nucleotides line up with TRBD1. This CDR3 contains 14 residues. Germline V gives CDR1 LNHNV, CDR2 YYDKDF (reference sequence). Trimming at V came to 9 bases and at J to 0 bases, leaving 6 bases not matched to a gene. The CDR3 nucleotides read TGTGCCACATCACGGGACAGGGCCTCCTACGAGCAGTACTTC. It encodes CATSRDRASYEQYF. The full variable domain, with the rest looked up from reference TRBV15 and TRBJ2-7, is DAMVIQNPRYQVTQFGKPVTLSCSQTLNHNVMYWYQQKSSQAPKLLFHYYDKDFNNEADTPDNFQSRRPNTSFCFLDIRSPGLGDTAMYLCATSRDRASYEQYFGPGTRLTVT.

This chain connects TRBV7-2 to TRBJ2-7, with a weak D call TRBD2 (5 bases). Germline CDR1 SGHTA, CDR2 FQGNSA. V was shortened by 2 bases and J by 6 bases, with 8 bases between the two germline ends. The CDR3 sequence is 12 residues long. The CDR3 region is CASSLRGREQYF. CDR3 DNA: TGTGCCAGCAGCTTACGGGGTCGCGAGCAGTACTTC.

In DNA, the CDR3 is TGTGCCAGCAGTTACGCCAGTGGCTCTGGAAACACCATATATTTT. This encodes CASSYASGSGNTIYF. This chain uses TRBV6-6 with TRBJ1-3; D unclear. CDR1 MNHNY and CDR2 SVGAGI come from the germline V gene (reference sequence). The germline V and J ends were trimmed by 2 bases and 0 bases, with 8 bases remaining between them. This CDR3 is 15 amino acids long.

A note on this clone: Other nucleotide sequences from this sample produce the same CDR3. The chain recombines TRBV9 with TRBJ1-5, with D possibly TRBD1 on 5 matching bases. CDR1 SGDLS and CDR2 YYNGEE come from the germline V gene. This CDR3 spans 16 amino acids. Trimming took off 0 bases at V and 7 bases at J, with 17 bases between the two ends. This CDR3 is CASSVGGGTGGQPQHF. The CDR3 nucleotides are TGTGCCAGCAGCGTAGGGGGCGGGACGGGGGGGCAGCCCCAGCATTTT.

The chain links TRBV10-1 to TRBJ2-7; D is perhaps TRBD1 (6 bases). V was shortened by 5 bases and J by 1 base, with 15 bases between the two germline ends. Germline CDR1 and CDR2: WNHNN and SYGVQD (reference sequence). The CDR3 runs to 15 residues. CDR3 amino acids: CASSKAEQGSYEQYF. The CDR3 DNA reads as TGCGCCAGCAGTAAGGCTGAACAGGGATCCTACGAGCAGTACTTC.

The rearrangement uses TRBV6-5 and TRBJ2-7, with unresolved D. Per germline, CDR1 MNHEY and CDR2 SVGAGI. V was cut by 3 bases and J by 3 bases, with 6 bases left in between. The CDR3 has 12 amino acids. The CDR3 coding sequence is TGTGCCAGCAGTTATTTTCTCTACGAGCAGTACTTC. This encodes CASSYFLYEQYF.

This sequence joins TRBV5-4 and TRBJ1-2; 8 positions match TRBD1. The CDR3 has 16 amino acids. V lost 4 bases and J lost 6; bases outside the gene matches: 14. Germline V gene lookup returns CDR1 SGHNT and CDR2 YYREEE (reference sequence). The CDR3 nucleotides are TGTGCCAGCAGCCTCCCGAGGGGGACAGGCAATCATGGCTACACCTTC. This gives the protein CASSLPRGTGNHGYTF.

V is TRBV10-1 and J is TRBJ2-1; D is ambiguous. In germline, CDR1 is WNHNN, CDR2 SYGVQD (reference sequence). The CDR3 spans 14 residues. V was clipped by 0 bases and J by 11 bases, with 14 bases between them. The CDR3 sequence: CASSESRETGKQFF. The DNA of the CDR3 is TGCGCCAGCAGTGAGTCACGAGAAACGGGCAAGCAGTTCTTC.

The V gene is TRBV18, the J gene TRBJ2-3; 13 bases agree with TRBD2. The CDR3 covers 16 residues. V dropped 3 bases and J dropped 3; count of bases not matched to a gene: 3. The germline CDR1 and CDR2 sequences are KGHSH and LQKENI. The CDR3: CASSPRTSGGTDTQYF. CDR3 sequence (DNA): TGTGCCAGCTCACCCCGGACTAGCGGGGGAACAGATACGCAGTATTTT.

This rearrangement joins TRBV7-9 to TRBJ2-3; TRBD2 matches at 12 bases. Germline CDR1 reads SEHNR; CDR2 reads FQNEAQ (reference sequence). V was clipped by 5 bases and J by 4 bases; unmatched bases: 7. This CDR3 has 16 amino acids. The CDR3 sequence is CASSLLAGGRADTQYF. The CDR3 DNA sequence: TGTGCCAGCAGCCTTCTAGCGGGGGGGCGGGCAGATACGCAGTATTTT. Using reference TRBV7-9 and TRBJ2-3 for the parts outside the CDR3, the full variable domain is DTGVSQNPRHKITKRGQNVTFRCDPISEHNRLYWYRQTLGQGPEFLTYFQNEAQLEKSRLLSDRFSAERPKGSFSTLEIQRTEQGDSAMYLCASSLLAGGRADTQYFGPGTRLTVL.

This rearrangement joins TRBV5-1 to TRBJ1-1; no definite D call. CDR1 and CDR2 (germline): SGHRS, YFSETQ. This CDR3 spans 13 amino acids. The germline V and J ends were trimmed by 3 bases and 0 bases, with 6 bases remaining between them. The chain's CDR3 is CASSYNMNTEAFF. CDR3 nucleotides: TGCGCCAGCAGCTATAACATGAACACTGAAGCTTTCTTT.

CDR3 amino acids: CASIQGAPYEQYF. CDR3 sequence (DNA): TGTGCCAGCATCCAGGGGGCGCCCTACGAGCAGTACTTC. The chain joins TRBV6-1 to TRBJ2-7; the match to TRBD1 covers 8 bases. The CDR3 extends over 13 amino acids. In germline, CDR1 is MNHNS, CDR2 SASEGT. V was pared by 7 bases and J by 2 bases, with 4 bases of the junction left unmatched.

CDR3 coding DNA: TGTGCCAGCAGCCTCGGACAGGGTGGGGGCTACACCTTC. Translation gives CASSLGQGGGYTF. This rearrangement joins TRBV5-6 to TRBJ1-2, with 8 bases matching TRBD1. Looked up from germline, CDR1 is SGHDT and CDR2 is YYEEEE. There are 13 residues in the CDR3. J lost 8 bases, V lost 4 bases, and 7 bases had no gene match.

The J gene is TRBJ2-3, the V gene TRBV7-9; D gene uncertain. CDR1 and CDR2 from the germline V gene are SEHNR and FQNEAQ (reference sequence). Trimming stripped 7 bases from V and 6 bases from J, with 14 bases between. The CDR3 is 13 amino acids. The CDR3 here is CASTREDLDTQYF. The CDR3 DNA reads TGTGCCAGCACAAGGGAAGACCTCGATACGCAGTATTTT.

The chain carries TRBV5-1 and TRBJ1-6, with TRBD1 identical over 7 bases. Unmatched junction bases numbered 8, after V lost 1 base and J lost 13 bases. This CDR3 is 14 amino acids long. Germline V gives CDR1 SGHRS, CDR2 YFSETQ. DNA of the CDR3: TGCGCCAGCAGCTTGACAGGGGACGGTTCGCCCCTCCACTTT. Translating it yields CASSLTGDGSPLHF.

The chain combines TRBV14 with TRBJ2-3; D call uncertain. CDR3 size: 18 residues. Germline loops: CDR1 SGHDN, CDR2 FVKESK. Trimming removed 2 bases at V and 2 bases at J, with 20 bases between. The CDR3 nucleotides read TGTGCCAGCAGCCAACAAACCCCAATGTGGCGCCTCACAGATACGCAGTATTTT. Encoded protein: CASSQQTPMWRLTDTQYF.

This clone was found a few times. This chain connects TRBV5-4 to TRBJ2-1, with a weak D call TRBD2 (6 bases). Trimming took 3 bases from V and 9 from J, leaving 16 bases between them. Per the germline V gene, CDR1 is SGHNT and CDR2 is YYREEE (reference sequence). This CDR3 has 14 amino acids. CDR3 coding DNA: TGTGCCAGCAGCTGGGAGGTTGAGGGTAGTGAGCAGTTCTTC. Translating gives CASSWEVEGSEQFF.

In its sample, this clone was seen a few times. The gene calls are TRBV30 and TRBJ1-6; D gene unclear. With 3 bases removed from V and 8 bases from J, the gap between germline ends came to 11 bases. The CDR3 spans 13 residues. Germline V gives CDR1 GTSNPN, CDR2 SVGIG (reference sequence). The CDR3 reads CAWRSGLDSPLHF. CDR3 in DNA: TGTGCCTGGAGGTCTGGGTTGGATTCACCCCTCCACTTT.

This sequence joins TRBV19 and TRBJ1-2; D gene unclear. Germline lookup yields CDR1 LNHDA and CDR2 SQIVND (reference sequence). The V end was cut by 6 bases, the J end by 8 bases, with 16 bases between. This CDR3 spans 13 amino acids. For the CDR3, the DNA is TGTGCCAGTAGGGCTGGGCAAACGGTAGGCTACACCTTC. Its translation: CASRAGQTVGYTF.